This record concerns one T cell receptor beta chain sequence. Some clones are missing from TCRdb's copy, which holds only in-frame ones; the method was immunoSEQ multiplex PCR. The data contain around 94,000 clones, around 86% of them singletons. The sample is drawn from a study of OX40 agonist ivuxolimab in advanced cancers. Trimming took 2 bases from V and 5 from J, leaving 7 bases between them. In germline, CDR1 is ENHRY, CDR2 SYGVKD. CDR3 length: 12 residues. The clonotype was recovered from an adult with an advanced solid tumor such as melanoma, head and neck, liver or kidney cancer. This sequence joins TRBV10-3 and TRBJ2-7; no reliable D call. The source material was CD4+ or CD8+ T cells sorted from blood, sampled in a trial of the OX40 agonist ivuxolimab. CDR3 bases: TGTGCCATCAGTGAGGCCACAGACGAGCAGTACTTC. Its translation: CAISEATDEQYF.